This T cell receptor (beta chain) came from a study of T-cell reconstitution after alpha-beta-depleted transplantation in children. This sample's TCRbeta library carried unique molecular identifier barcodes. TCRdb recomputed calls from the PCR reads with MiXCR, one row per CDR3 protein. This sample has some 350,000 distinct CDR3 sequences, with 15% to 20% found just once. The ends were cut back, 2 bases at V and 6 bases at J, with 9 bases in the middle. Germline CDR1 reads SGHDT; CDR2 reads YYEEEE. The CDR3 contains 13 residues. Findings of the study overall: Newly produced T cells mostly accounted for T-cell counts and diversity one year post-transplant.

A remark on this clonotype: The antigen is unknown.

Source: PBMCs, mostly from graft donor cells, taken 360 days after TCRalphabeta/CD19-depleted stem cell transplant. The receptor was isolated from a male patient between 2 and 9 years old who had a stem cell transplant for acute lymphoblastic leukemia, so the T cells may come from the graft donor. The chain recombines TRBV5-6 with TRBJ2-1; D not resolved. The CDR3 loop is CASSFGVPNEQFF. The CDR3 nucleotides are TGTGCCAGCAGCTTTGGGGTCCCCAATGAGCAGTTCTTC.